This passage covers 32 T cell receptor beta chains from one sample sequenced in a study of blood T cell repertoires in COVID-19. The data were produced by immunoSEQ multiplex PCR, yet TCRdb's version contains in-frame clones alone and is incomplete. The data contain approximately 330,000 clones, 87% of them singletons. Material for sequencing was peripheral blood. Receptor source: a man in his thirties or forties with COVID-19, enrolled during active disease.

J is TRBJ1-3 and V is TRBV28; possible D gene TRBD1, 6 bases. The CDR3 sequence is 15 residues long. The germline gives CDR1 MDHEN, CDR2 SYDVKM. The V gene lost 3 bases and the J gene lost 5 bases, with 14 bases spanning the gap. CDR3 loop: CASSFRGALRNTIYF. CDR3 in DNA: TGTGCCAGCAGTTTTCGGGGGGCGCTGAGAAACACCATATATTTT. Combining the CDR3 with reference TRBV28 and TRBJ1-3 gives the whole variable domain DVKVTQSSRYLVKRTGEKVFLECVQDMDHENMFWYRQDPGLGLRLIYFSYDVKMKEKGDIPEGYSVSREKKERFSLILESASTNQTSMYLCASSFRGALRNTIYFGEGSWLTVV.

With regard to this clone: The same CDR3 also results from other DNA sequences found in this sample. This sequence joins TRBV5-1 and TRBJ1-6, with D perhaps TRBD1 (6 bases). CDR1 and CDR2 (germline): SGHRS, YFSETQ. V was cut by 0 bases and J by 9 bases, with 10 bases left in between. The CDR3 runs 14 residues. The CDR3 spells CASSLGTAGSPLHF. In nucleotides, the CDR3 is TGCGCCAGCAGCTTGGGGACAGCCGGTTCACCCCTCCACTTT.

Here the CDR3 reads CASSYRGQETQYF. The CDR3 nucleotides read TGTGCCAGCAGCTACAGGGGGCAAGAGACCCAGTACTTC. The chain recombines TRBV5-6 with TRBJ2-5; TRBD1 agrees at 8 bases. Trimming cost V 3 bases and J 2 bases; bases outside gene matches: 0. This CDR3 comprises 13 residues. The germline V gene encodes CDR1 SGHDT and CDR2 YYEEEE.

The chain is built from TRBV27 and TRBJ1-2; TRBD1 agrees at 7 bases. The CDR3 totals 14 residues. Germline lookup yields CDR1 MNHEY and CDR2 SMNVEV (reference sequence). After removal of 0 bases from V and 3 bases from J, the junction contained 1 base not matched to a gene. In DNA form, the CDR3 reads TGTGCCAGCAGTTTATCAGGGGGCCACTATGGCTACACCTTC. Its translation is CASSLSGGHYGYTF.

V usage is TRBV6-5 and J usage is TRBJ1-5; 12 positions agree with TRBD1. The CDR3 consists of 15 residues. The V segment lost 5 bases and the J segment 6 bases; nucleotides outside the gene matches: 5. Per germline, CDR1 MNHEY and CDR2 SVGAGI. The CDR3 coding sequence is TGTGCCAGCAGTCGGGACAGGGGGCTCCTTCAGCCCCAGCATTTT. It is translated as CASSRDRGLLQPQHF.

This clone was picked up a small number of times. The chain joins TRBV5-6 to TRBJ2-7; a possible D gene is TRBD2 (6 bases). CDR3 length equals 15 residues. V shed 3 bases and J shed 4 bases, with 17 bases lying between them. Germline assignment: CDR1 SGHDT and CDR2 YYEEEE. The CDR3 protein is CASSSTGTDNYEQYF. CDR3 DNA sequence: TGTGCCAGCAGCTCCACCGGGACTGATAATTACGAGCAGTACTTC.

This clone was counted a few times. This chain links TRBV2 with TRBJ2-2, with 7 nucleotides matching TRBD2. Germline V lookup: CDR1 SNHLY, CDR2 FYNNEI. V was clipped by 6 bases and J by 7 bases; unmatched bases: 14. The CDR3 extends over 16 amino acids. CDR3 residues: CASRKGLVDAGGELFF. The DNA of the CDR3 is TGTGCCAGCAGGAAAGGACTAGTCGACGCCGGCGGGGAGCTGTTTTTT.

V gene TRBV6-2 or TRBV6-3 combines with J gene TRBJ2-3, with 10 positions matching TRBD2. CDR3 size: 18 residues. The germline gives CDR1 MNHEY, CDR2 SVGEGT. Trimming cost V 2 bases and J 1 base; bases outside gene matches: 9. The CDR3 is CASSYPKGLAGGTDTQYF. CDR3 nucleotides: TGTGCCAGCAGTTACCCCAAGGGTCTAGCGGGGGGCACAGATACGCAGTATTTT.

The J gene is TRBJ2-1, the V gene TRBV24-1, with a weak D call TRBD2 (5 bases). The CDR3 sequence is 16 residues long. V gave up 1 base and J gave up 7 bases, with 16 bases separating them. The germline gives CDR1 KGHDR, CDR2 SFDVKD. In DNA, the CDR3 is TGTGCCACCAGTGATTTTGTAGGAGGATCGGGAAATGAGCAGTTCTTC. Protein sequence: CATSDFVGGSGNEQFF.

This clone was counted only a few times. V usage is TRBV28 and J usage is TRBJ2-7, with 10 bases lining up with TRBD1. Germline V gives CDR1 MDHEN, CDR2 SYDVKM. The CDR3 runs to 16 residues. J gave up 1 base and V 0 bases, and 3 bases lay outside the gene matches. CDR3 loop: CASSLWGTGASYEQYF. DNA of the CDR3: TGTGCCAGCAGTTTATGGGGGACAGGGGCTTCCTACGAGCAGTACTTC.

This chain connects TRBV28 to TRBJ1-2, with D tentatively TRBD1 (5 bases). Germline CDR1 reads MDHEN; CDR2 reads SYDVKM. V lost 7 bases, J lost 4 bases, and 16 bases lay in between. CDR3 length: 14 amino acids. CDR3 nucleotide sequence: TGTGCCAGCAATCCCGCAGTCCAGGGCTATGGCTACACCTTC. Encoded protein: CASNPAVQGYGYTF.

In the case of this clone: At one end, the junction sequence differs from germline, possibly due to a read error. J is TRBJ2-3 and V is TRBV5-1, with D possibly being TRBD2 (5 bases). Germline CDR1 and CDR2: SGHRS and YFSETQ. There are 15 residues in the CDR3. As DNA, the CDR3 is TGCGCCAGCATCTTGGACTCCCGAACCACAGATACGCAGTATTTT. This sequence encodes CASILDSRTTDTQYF.

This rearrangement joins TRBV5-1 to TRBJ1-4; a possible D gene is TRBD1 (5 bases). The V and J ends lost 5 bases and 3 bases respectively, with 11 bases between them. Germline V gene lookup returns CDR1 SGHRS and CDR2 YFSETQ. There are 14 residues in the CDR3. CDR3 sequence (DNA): TGCGCCAGCAGTATCGGGACTTCTAATGAAAAACTGTTTTTT. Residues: CASSIGTSNEKLFF.

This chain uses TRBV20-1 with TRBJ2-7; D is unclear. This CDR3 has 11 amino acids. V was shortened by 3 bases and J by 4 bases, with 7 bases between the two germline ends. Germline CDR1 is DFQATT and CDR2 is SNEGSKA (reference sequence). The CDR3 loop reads CSASIIYEQYF. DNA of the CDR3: TGCAGTGCTAGTATAATATACGAGCAGTACTTC.

Written as DNA, the CDR3 is TGTGCCAGCAGCTTAGACCCAGGCCAGCCCCAGCATTTT. Its protein is CASSLDPGQPQHF. The chain uses TRBV11-2 and TRBJ1-5; no clear D gene. Germline V gene data show CDR1 as SGHAT and CDR2 as FQNNGV. The CDR3 runs to 13 residues. Trimming took 0 bases from V and 7 from J, leaving 7 bases between them.

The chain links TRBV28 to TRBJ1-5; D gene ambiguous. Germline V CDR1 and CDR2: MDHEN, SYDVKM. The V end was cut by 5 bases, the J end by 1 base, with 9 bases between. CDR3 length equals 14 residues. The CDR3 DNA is TGTGCCAGCAGTCCCAGGATGAGCAATCAGCCCCAGCATTTT. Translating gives CASSPRMSNQPQHF. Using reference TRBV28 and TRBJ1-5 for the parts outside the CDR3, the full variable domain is DVKVTQSSRYLVKRTGEKVFLECVQDMDHENMFWYRQDPGLGLRLIYFSYDVKMKEKGDIPEGYSVSREKKERFSLILESASTNQTSMYLCASSPRMSNQPQHFGDGTRLSIL.

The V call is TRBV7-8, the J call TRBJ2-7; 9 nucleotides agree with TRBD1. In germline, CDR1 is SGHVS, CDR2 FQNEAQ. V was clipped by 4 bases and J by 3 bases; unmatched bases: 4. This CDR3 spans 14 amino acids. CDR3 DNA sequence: TGTGCCAGCAGCTACACGGGACAGGGCTACGAGCAGTACTTC. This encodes CASSYTGQGYEQYF.

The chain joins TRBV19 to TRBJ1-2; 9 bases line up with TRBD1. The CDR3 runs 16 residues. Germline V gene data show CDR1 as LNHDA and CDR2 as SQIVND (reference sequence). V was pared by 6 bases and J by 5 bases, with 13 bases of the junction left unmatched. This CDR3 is CASSDTVRQGEYGYTF. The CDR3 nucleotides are TGTGCCAGTAGCGACACAGTAAGACAGGGGGAGTATGGCTACACCTTC.

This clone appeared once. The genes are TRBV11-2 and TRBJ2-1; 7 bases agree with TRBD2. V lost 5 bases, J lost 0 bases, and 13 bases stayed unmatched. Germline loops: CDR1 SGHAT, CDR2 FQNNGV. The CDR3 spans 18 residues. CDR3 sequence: CASSHYGGGKSSYNEQFF. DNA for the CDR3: TGTGCCAGCAGCCACTATGGCGGGGGTAAAAGCTCCTACAATGAGCAGTTCTTC.

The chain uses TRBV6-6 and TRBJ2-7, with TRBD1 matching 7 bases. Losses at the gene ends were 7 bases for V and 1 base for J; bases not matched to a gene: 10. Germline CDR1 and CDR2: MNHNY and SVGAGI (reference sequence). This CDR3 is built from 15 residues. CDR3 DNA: TGTGCCAGCACAGCCCCCGACAGGGCTTCCTACGAGCAGTACTTC. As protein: CASTAPDRASYEQYF.

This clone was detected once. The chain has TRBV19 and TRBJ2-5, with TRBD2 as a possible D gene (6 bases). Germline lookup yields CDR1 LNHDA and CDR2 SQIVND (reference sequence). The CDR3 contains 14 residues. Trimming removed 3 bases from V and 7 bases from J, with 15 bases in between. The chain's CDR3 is CASSIQASEGTQYF. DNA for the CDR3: TGTGCCAGTAGTATTCAGGCTAGCGAGGGGACCCAGTACTTC.

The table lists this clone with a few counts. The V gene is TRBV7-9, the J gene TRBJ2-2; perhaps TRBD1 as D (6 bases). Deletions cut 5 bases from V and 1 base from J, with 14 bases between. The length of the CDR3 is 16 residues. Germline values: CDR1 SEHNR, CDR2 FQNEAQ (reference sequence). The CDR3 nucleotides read TGTGCCAGCAGCGGACCTGGACAGAGGAACACCGGGGAGCTGTTTTTT. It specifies CASSGPGQRNTGELFF.

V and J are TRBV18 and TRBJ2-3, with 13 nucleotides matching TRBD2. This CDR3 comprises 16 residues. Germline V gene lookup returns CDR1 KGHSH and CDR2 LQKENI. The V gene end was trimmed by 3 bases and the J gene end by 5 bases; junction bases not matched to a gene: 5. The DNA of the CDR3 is TGTGCCAGCTCACCTTGGACTAGCGGGAGAAAAGATACGCAGTATTTT. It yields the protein CASSPWTSGRKDTQYF. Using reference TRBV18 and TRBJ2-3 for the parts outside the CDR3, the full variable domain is NAGVMQNPRHLVRRRGQEARLRCSPMKGHSHVYWYRQLPEEGLKFMVYLQKENIIDESGMPKERFSAEFPKEGPSILRIQQVVRGDSAAYFCASSPWTSGRKDTQYFGPGTRLTVL.

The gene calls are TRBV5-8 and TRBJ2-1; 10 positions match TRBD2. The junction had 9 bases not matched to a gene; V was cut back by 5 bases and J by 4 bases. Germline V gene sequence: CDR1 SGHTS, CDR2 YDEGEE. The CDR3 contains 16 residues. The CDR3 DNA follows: TGTGCCAGCAGTCCTGATCTAGCGGGAGAGTACAATGAGCAGTTCTTC. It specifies CASSPDLAGEYNEQFF.

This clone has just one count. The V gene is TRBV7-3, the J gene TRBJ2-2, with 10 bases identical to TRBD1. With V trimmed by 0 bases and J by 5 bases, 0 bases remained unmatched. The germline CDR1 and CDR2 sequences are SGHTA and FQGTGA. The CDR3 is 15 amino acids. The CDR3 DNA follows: TGTGCCAGCAGCTTAACGGGACAGGGGACCGGGGAGCTGTTTTTT. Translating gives CASSLTGQGTGELFF.

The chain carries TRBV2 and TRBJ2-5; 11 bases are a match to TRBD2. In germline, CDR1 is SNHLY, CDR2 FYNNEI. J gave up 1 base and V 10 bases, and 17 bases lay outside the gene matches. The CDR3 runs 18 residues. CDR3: CAIQWELAGGGGQETQYF. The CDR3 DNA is TGTGCCATTCAGTGGGAGCTAGCGGGAGGTGGCGGCCAAGAGACCCAGTACTTC.

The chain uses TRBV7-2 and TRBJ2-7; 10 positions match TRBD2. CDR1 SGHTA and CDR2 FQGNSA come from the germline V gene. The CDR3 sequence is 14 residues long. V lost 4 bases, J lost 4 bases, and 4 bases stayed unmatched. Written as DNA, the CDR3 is TGTGCCAGCAGCTCCAGCGGGGGGGCGTACGAGCAGTACTTC. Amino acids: CASSSSGGAYEQYF. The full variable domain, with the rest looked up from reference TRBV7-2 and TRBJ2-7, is GAGVSQSPSNKVTEKGKDVELRCDPISGHTALYWYRQSLGQGLEFLIYFQGNSAPDKSGLPSDRFSAERTGGSVSTLTIQRTQQEDSAVYLCASSSSGGAYEQYFGPGTRLTVT.

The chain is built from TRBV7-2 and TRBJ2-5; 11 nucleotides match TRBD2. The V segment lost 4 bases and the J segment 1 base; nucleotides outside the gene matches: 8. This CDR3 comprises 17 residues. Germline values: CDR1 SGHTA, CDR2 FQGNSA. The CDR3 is CASSSYRLAGFQETQYF. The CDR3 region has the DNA TGTGCCAGCAGCTCCTATCGACTAGCGGGGTTCCAAGAGACCCAGTACTTC.

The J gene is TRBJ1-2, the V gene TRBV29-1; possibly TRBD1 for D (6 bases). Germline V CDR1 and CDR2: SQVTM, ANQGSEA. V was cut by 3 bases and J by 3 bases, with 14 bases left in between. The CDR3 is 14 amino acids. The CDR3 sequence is CSVDTGYADYGYTF. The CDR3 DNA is TGCAGCGTTGATACAGGGTACGCTGACTATGGCTACACCTTC.

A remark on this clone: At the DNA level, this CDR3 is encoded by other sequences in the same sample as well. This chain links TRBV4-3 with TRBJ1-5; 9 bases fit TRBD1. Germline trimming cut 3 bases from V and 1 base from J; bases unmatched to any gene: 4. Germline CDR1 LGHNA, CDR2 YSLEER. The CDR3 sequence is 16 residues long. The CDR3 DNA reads TGCGCCAGCAGCCAGGACAGGGGAGGGAGCAATCAGCCCCAGCATTTT. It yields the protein CASSQDRGGSNQPQHF.

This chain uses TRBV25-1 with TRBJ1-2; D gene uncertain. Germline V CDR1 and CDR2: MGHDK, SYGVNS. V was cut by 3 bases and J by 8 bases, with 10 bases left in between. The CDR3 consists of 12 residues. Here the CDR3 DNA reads TGTGCCAGCAGTGAGCGACTGGAGGGCTACACCTTC. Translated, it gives CASSERLEGYTF.

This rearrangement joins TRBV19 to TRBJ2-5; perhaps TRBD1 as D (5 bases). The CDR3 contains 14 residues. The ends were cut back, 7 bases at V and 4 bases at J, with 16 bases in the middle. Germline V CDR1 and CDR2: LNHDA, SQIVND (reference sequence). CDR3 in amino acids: CASKRGQLGETQYF. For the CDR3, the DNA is TGTGCCAGTAAAAGGGGCCAACTGGGAGAGACCCAGTACTTC.